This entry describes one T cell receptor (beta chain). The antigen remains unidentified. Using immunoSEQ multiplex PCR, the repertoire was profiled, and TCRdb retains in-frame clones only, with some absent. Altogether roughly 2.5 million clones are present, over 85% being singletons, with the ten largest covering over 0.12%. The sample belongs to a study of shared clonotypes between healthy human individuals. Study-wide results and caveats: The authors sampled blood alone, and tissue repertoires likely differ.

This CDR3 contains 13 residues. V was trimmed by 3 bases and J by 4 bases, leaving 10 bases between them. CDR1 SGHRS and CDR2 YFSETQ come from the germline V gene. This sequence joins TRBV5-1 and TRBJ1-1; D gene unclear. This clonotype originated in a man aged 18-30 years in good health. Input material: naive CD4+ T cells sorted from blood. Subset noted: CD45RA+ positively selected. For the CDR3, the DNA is TGCGCCAGCAGCTCCAACTGGGGCACTGAAGCTTTCTTT. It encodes CASSSNWGTEAFF.